One sample yielded the 28 T cell receptor beta chains listed below, sequenced in a study of PD-L1 blockade in urothelial cancer. Time point in this sample: peripheral blood 6 weeks after treatment start. TCRdb's copy holds only in-frame clones and misses some; the assay was immunoSEQ multiplex PCR. The data hold more than 95,000 clones, with about 89% observed a single time. The sequencing used PBMCs, collected around atezolizumab (anti-PD-L1) treatment. All receptors derive from a man in his 60s with urothelial cancer.

Here the CDR3 reads CASSPHLAGELREQFF. In DNA form, the CDR3 reads TGTGCCAGCAGCCCCCACTTAGCGGGGGAATTGCGTGAGCAGTTCTTC. The chain is built from TRBV7-2 and TRBJ2-1, with 9 bases that match TRBD2. The CDR3 runs to 16 residues. The J segment lost 9 bases and the V segment lost 5 bases, leaving 14 bases of the junction unmatched. Germline V lookup: CDR1 SGHTA, CDR2 FQGNSA.

This clone was seen only once. This chain uses TRBV5-1 with TRBJ2-2, with 16 nucleotides matching TRBD2. CDR1 and CDR2 from the germline V gene are SGHRS and YFSETQ. The trim removed 4 bases at V and 5 bases at J, leaving 5 bases unmatched. This CDR3 spans 17 amino acids. The CDR3 sequence is CASSIGTSGRGTGELFF. Here the CDR3 DNA reads TGCGCCAGCAGCATCGGGACTAGCGGGAGGGGTACCGGGGAGCTGTTTTTT. Together with reference TRBV5-1 and TRBJ2-2, the CDR3 gives the full variable domain: KAGVTQTPRYLIKTRGQQVTLSCSPISGHRSVSWYQQTPGQGLQFLFEYFSETQRNKGNFPGRFSGRQFSNSRSEMNVSTLELGDSALYLCASSIGTSGRGTGELFFGEGSRLTVL.

V is TRBV14 and J is TRBJ2-7; the D is unclear. Germline V gene lookup returns CDR1 SGHDN and CDR2 FVKESK. The V gene lost 2 bases and the J gene lost 6 bases, with 11 bases spanning the gap. CDR3 size: 13 residues. DNA of the CDR3: TGTGCCAGCAGCCAATTAACGGAGTCCGAGCAGTACTTC. Protein sequence: CASSQLTESEQYF.

This sequence joins TRBV7-2 and TRBJ2-5, with TRBD2 matching over 12 bases. Germline V lookup: CDR1 SGHTA, CDR2 FQGNSA. This CDR3 has 16 amino acids. V was clipped by 5 bases and J by 1 base; unmatched bases: 5. Here the CDR3 reads CASSTGLAGPQETQYF. CDR3 in DNA: TGTGCCAGCAGCACCGGACTAGCGGGGCCCCAAGAGACCCAGTACTTC.

V is TRBV30 and J is TRBJ2-2; 11 nucleotides line up with TRBD1. CDR1 and CDR2 from the germline V gene are GTSNPN and SVGIG (reference sequence). The CDR3 is 18 amino acids. The V gene end was trimmed by 1 base and the J gene end by 3 bases; junction bases not matched to a gene: 10. CDR3 sequence reads: CAWSGRTGGIKYTGELFF. The CDR3 region has the DNA TGTGCCTGGAGTGGGCGGACAGGGGGCATCAAGTACACCGGGGAGCTGTTTTTT.

V is TRBV28 and J is TRBJ1-5; 7 bases are shared with TRBD1. This CDR3 is 13 amino acids long. Germline values: CDR1 MDHEN, CDR2 SYDVKM. V lost 5 bases to trimming and J lost 7 bases; unmatched junction nucleotides: 5. The CDR3: CASSRQGDQPQHF. In DNA, the CDR3 is TGTGCCAGCAGTAGGCAGGGGGACCAGCCCCAGCATTTT.

The chain couples TRBV18 to TRBJ2-7; TRBD1 matches at 10 bases. The CDR3 spans 15 residues. Germline trimming cut 3 bases from V and 1 base from J; bases unmatched to any gene: 3. CDR1 is KGHSH, CDR2 LQKENI, per germline. The CDR3 sequence is CASSPPGQGSYEQYF. The CDR3 region has the DNA TGTGCCAGCTCACCTCCGGGACAGGGGTCCTACGAGCAGTACTTC.

The rearrangement links TRBV9 to TRBJ2-7, with D tentatively TRBD2 (6 bases). This CDR3 has 13 residues. The ends were cut back, 6 bases at V and 3 bases at J, with 13 bases in the middle. Germline loops: CDR1 SGDLS, CDR2 YYNGEE. The DNA of the CDR3 is TGTGCCAGCAATCCGGGCGGGATCTACGAGCAGTACTTC. Protein: CASNPGGIYEQYF.

The V and J genes are TRBV15 and TRBJ1-5; tentative D call: TRBD1 (5 bases). Germline loops: CDR1 LNHNV, CDR2 YYDKDF (reference sequence). Trimming shortened V by 0 bases and J by 4 bases, and 13 bases separated the two germline ends. This CDR3 contains 16 residues. CDR3 amino acids: CATSRDISGQNQPQHF. In nucleotides, the CDR3 is TGTGCCACCAGCAGAGATATTTCAGGGCAAAATCAGCCCCAGCATTTT.

The CDR3 region is CASSLIIEGNEQFF. The CDR3 DNA follows: TGTGCCAGCAGCTTGATAATTGAGGGCAACGAGCAGTTCTTC. The V gene is TRBV11-3, the J gene TRBJ2-1; maybe TRBD2 (5 bases). Germline CDR1 is SGHNT and CDR2 is YENEEA. V was pared by 3 bases and J by 10 bases, with 16 bases between. The CDR3 extends over 14 amino acids. The full variable domain, completed using reference TRBV11-3 and TRBJ2-1, is EAGVVQSPRYKIIEKKQPVAFWCNPISGHNTLYWYLQNLGQGPELLIRYENEEAVDDSQLPKDRFSAERLKGVDSTLKIQPAELGDSAVYLCASSLIIEGNEQFFGPGTRLTVL.

This clone came up once. The V call is TRBV27, the J call TRBJ2-2; 10 bases align to TRBD1. This CDR3 region has 17 residues. Trimming cost V 3 bases and J 3 bases; bases outside gene matches: 7. Germline V CDR1 and CDR2: MNHEY, SMNVEV (reference sequence). The CDR3 DNA reads as TGTGCCAGCAGTTTGGGTAAGGGACAGGGGTACACCGGGGAGCTGTTTTTT. It specifies CASSLGKGQGYTGELFF.

The J gene is TRBJ2-5, the V gene TRBV5-1; a weak D match, TRBD2 (7 bases). CDR1 and CDR2 (germline): SGHRS, YFSETQ. This CDR3 contains 15 residues. Trimming left V 0 bases short and J 5 bases short, with 14 bases between. In DNA form, the CDR3 reads TGCGCCAGCAGCTTGGGGCGGGGGCGCGAGGAGACCCAGTACTTC. Translation gives CASSLGRGREETQYF.

This chain uses TRBV5-1 with TRBJ1-1; 8 bases fit TRBD1. The CDR3 spans 16 residues. Trimming cost V 4 bases and J 4 bases; bases outside gene matches: 12. Germline CDR1 reads SGHRS; CDR2 reads YFSETQ. The DNA for the CDR3 is TGCGCCAGCAGCCCGGTACGGACAGGGTTAATCACTGAAGCTTTCTTT. This translates into CASSPVRTGLITEAFF.

The CDR3 sequence is CASSYFQGNTEAFF. CDR3 nucleotides: TGTGCCAGCAGTTATTTTCAGGGTAACACTGAAGCTTTCTTT. The J gene is TRBJ1-1, the V gene TRBV6-6, with a weak D call TRBD1 (5 bases). Trimming shortened V by 3 bases and J by 2 bases, and 10 bases separated the two germline ends. CDR3 length: 14 residues. Germline assignment: CDR1 MNHNY and CDR2 SVGAGI (reference sequence).

This clone was recorded only once. The chain carries TRBV27 and TRBJ1-5; 9 bases match TRBD1. The CDR3 loop spans 14 amino acids. The J segment lost 6 bases and the V segment lost 6 bases, leaving 6 bases of the junction unmatched. Germline assignment: CDR1 MNHEY and CDR2 SMNVEV (reference sequence). The CDR3 DNA is TGTGCCAGCAGCAGGACAGGGGATGGTCAGCCCCAGCATTTT. This encodes CASSRTGDGQPQHF.

V usage is TRBV28 and J usage is TRBJ2-7; D remains unclear. This CDR3 is 15 amino acids long. Germline V gene lookup returns CDR1 MDHEN and CDR2 SYDVKM. V lost 3 bases to trimming and J lost 0 bases, with 12 bases between them. DNA for the CDR3: TGTGCCAGCAGTTTGGGCAGCCTAAGCTCCTACGAGCAGTACTTC. Translating it yields CASSLGSLSSYEQYF.

The V and J genes are TRBV30 and TRBJ2-1; D might be TRBD1 (6 bases). Germline lookup yields CDR1 GTSNPN and CDR2 SVGIG (reference sequence). V was clipped by 0 bases and J by 8 bases, with 11 bases between them. The CDR3 loop spans 13 amino acids. In DNA, the CDR3 is TGTGCCTGGAGTGTACGACAGGTCGATGAGCAGTTCTTC. This encodes CAWSVRQVDEQFF.

The V call is TRBV11-2, the J call TRBJ2-1, with D perhaps TRBD1 (5 bases). Trimming cost V 1 base and J 7 bases, with 17 bases left between them. Germline CDR1 is SGHAT and CDR2 is FQNNGV. The CDR3 consists of 16 residues. CDR3 nucleotide sequence: TGTGCCAGCAGCTTAGGGGCAGCTGGGCACAGGAATGAGCAGTTCTTC. Translating gives CASSLGAAGHRNEQFF. Drawing the rest from reference TRBV11-2 and TRBJ2-1, the complete variable domain is EAGVAQSPRYKIIEKRQSVAFWCNPISGHATLYWYQQILGQGPKLLIQFQNNGVVDDSQLPKDRFSAERLKGVDSTLKIQPAKLEDSAVYLCASSLGAAGHRNEQFFGPGTRLTVL.

CDR3 bases: TGTGCCAGCTCACCACAACAGGGGGAAATGGAGCCCCAGCATTTT. This translates into CASSPQQGEMEPQHF. This chain connects TRBV18 to TRBJ1-5, with TRBD1 identical over 8 bases. J lost 8 bases, V lost 1 base, and 7 bases had no gene match. The CDR3 is made up of 15 amino acids. Germline V gives CDR1 KGHSH, CDR2 LQKENI.

This rearrangement joins TRBV6-5 to TRBJ2-1; the D gene is possibly TRBD2 (6 bases). V lost 7 bases to trimming and J lost 10 bases, with 20 bases between them. Germline V lookup: CDR1 MNHEY, CDR2 SVGAGI. The CDR3 consists of 14 residues. CDR3 in amino acids: CASTRLDGGREQFF. CDR3 nucleotide sequence: TGTGCCAGCACCAGATTAGACGGGGGTCGGGAGCAGTTCTTC.

The chain carries TRBV5-4 and TRBJ1-2, with 8 bases aligning to TRBD1. Germline CDR1 SGHNT, CDR2 YYREEE (reference sequence). The trim removed 4 bases at V and 3 bases at J, leaving 11 bases unmatched. The CDR3 is 16 amino acids. The CDR3 bases are TGTGCCAGCAGCGGACAGGGATCCGGCACCGACTATGGCTACACCTTC. It specifies CASSGQGSGTDYGYTF.

J is TRBJ2-7 and V is TRBV5-1; 8 nucleotides agree with TRBD2. V lost 4 bases and J lost 0; bases outside the gene matches: 12. The V gene's germline CDR1 is SGHRS and CDR2 YFSETQ. This CDR3 region has 17 residues. For the CDR3, the DNA is TGCGCCAGCAGCCCCCGCCGGGGACTAGTCGGCTCCTACGAGCAGTACTTC. As protein: CASSPRRGLVGSYEQYF.

This chain uses TRBV7-2 with TRBJ1-1, with a tentative D call TRBD1 (6 bases). Germline V lookup: CDR1 SGHTA, CDR2 FQGNSA. Deletions cut 1 base from V and 6 bases from J, with 9 bases between. This CDR3 comprises 13 residues. The CDR3 DNA reads as TGTGCCAGCAGCTTAGACAGGGCCGCTGAAGCTTTCTTT. Translated, it gives CASSLDRAAEAFF. The full variable domain, completed using reference TRBV7-2 and TRBJ1-1, is GAGVSQSPSNKVTEKGKDVELRCDPISGHTALYWYRQSLGQGLEFLIYFQGNSAPDKSGLPSDRFSAERTGGSVSTLTIQRTQQEDSAVYLCASSLDRAAEAFFGQGTRLTVV.

The count of this clone is one. This rearrangement joins TRBV30 to TRBJ2-2; D is uncertain. The germline V gene has CDR1 GTSNPN and CDR2 SVGIG (reference sequence). V was pared by 8 bases and J by 0 bases, with 10 bases between. CDR3 length equals 13 residues. CDR3 nucleotide sequence: TGTGCCAGAGACAACACGAACACCGGGGAGCTGTTTTTT. As protein: CARDNTNTGELFF.

This sequence joins TRBV11-3 and TRBJ1-2; D unclear. The germline gives CDR1 SGHNT, CDR2 YENEEA. Trimming stripped 6 bases from V and 7 bases from J, with 6 bases between. The CDR3 is 10 residues long. The chain's CDR3 is CASRQSGYTF. In DNA form, the CDR3 reads TGTGCCAGCAGACAAAGTGGCTACACCTTC.

This clone is a singleton in its sample. This chain joins TRBV28 and TRBJ2-4; TRBD2 matches at 8 bases. Trimming at V came to 4 bases and at J to 9 bases, leaving 2 bases not matched to a gene. The CDR3 has 12 residues. The germline V gene has CDR1 MDHEN and CDR2 SYDVKM. CDR3 sequence (DNA): TGTGCCAGCAGTTCGGGGGGGGGCATTCAGTACTTC. This sequence encodes CASSSGGGIQYF.

V is TRBV11-3 and J is TRBJ2-7; 7 bases fit TRBD1. With 1 base clipped from V and 2 bases from J, the junction kept 5 bases outside the gene matches. This CDR3 is built from 15 residues. Germline CDR1 is SGHNT and CDR2 is YENEEA. The CDR3 loop is CASSLAPGTAYEQYF. CDR3 nucleotide sequence: TGTGCCAGCAGCTTAGCCCCCGGGACAGCCTACGAGCAGTACTTC.

This clone was observed a few times. V usage is TRBV7-3 and J usage is TRBJ1-5, with 9 bases lining up with TRBD1. The V gene's germline CDR1 is SGHTA and CDR2 FQGTGA. This CDR3 has 17 amino acids. Trimming removed 7 bases from V and 2 bases from J; junction bases left unmatched: 12. This CDR3 reads CASTLLPRDRGNQPQHF. The CDR3 DNA is TGTGCCAGCACCCTGCTCCCCCGGGACAGGGGCAATCAGCCCCAGCATTTT. Together with reference TRBV7-3 and TRBJ1-5, the CDR3 gives the full variable domain: GAGVSQTPSNKVTEKGKYVELRCDPISGHTALYWYRQSLGQGPEFLIYFQGTGAADDSGLPNDRFFAVRPEGSVSTLKIQRTERGDSAVYLCASTLLPRDRGNQPQHFGDGTRLSIL.